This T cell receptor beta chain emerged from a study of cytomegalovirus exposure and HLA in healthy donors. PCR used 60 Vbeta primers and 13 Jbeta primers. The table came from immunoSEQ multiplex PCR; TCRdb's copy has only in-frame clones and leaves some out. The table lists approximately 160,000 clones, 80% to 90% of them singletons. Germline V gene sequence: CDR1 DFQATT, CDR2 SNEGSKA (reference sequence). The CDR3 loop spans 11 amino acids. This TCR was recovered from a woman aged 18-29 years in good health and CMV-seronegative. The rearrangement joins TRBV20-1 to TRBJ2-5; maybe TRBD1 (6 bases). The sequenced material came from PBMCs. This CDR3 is CSGQKQETQYF. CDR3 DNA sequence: TGCAGCGGACAGAAACAAGAGACCCAGTACTTC.